This T cell receptor beta chain was captured in a study of patients and donors after allogeneic stem cell transplantation. In TCRdb, the RT-PCR reads were re-called with MiXCR into one record per CDR3 protein. The sample records about 230,000 distinct CDR3 sequences, roughly an eighth being singletons. The CDR3 loop spans 13 amino acids. The germline V and J ends were trimmed by 2 bases and 2 bases, with 6 bases remaining between them. Per germline, CDR1 MNHEY and CDR2 SVGAGI. Sequencing was done on a sample of blood, either unsorted or a sorted T cell fraction (not recorded which). This receptor was identified in a human donor who was either an allogeneic HSCT recipient or a stem cell or donor lymphocyte infusion donor (not recorded which). It is not recorded whose cells these are; they may come from a transplant donor. The rearrangement joins TRBV6-5 to TRBJ1-1; no definite D call. The CDR3 loop reads CASSYAANTEAFF. The DNA of the CDR3 is TGTGCCAGCAGTTACGCGGCCAACACTGAAGCTTTCTTT.